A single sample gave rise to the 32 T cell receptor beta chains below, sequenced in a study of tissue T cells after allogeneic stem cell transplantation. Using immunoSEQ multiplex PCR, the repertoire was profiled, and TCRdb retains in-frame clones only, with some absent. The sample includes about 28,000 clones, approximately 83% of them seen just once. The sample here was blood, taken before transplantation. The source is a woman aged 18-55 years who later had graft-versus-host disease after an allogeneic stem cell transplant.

The CDR3 spells CASSRTGTAGSGYTF. In DNA, the CDR3 is TGTGCCAGCAGTCGCACTGGGACGGCGGGATCGGGCTACACCTTC. The genes are TRBV6-4 and TRBJ1-2; tentative D call: TRBD1 (5 bases). V lost 5 bases to trimming and J lost 8 bases, with 21 bases between them. Germline CDR1 reads MRHNA; CDR2 reads SNTAGT. The CDR3 length is 15 residues.

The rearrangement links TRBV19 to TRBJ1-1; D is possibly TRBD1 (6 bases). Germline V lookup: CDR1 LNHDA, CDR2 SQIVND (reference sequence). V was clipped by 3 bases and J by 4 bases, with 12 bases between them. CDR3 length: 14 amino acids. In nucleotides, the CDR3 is TGTGCCAGTAGTATGGACGGGGGCCCCACTGAAGCTTTCTTT. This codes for CASSMDGGPTEAFF. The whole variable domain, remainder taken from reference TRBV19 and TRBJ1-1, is DGGITQSPKYLFRKEGQNVTLSCEQNLNHDAMYWYRQDPGQGLRLIYYSQIVNDFQKGDIAEGYSVSREKKESFPLTVTSAQKNPTAFYLCASSMDGGPTEAFFGQGTRLTVV.

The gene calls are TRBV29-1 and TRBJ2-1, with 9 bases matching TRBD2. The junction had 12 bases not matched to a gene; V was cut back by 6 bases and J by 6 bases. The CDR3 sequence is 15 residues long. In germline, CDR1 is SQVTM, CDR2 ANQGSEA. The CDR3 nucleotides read TGCAGCGTCCAAATTATAGCGGGAGTCTTCAATGAGCAGTTCTTC. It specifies CSVQIIAGVFNEQFF.

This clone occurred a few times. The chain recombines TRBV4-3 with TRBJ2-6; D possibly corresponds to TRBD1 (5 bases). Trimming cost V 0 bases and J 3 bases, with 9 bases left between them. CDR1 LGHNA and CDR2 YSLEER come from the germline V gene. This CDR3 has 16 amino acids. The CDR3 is CASSQEVQGGANVLTF. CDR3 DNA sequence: TGCGCCAGCAGCCAAGAGGTCCAGGGTGGGGCCAACGTCCTGACTTTC.

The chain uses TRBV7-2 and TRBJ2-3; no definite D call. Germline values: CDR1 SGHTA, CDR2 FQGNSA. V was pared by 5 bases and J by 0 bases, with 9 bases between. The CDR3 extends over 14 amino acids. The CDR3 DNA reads TGTGCCAGCAGCACCTCATGGAGCACAGATACGCAGTATTTT. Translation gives CASSTSWSTDTQYF.

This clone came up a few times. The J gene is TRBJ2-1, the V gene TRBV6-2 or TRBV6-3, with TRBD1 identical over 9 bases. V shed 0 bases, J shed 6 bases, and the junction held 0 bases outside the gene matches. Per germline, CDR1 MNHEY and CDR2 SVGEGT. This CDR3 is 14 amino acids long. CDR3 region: CASSYSTGGNEQFF. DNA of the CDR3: TGTGCCAGCAGTTACTCGACAGGGGGCAATGAGCAGTTCTTC.

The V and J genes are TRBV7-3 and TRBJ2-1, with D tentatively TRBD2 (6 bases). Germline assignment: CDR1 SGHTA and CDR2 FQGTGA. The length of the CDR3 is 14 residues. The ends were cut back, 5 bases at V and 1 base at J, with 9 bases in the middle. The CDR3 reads CASSRGGSYNEQFF. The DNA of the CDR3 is TGTGCCAGCAGCCGCGGAGGGTCCTACAATGAGCAGTTCTTC.

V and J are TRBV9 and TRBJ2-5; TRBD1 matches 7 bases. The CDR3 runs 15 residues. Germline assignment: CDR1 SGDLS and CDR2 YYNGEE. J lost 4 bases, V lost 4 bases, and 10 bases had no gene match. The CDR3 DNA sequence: TGTGCCAGCAGCAAAAACAGGGGTCCGCGAGAGACCCAGTACTTC. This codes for CASSKNRGPRETQYF.

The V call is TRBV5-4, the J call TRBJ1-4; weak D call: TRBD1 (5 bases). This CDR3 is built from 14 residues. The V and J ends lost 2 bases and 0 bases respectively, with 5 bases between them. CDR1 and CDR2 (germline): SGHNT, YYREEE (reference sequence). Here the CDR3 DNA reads TGTGCCAGCAGCTTCAGGGCAACTAATGAAAAACTGTTTTTT. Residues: CASSFRATNEKLFF.

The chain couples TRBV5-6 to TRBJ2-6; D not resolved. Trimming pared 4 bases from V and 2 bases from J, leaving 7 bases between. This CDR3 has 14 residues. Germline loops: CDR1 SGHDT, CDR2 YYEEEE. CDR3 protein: CASSLSAGANVLTF. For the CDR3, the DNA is TGTGCCAGCAGCCTGTCAGCTGGGGCCAACGTCCTGACTTTC.

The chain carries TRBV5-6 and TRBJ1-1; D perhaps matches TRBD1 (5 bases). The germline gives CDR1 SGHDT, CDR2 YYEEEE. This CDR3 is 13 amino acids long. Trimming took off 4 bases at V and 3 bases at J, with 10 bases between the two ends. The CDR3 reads CASSPPGDTEAFF. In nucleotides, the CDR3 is TGTGCCAGCAGCCCCCCGGGGGACACTGAAGCTTTCTTT. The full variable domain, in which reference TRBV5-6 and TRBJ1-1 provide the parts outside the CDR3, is DAGVTQSPTHLIKTRGQQVTLRCSPKSGHDTVSWYQQALGQGPQFIFQYYEEEERQRGNFPDRFSGHQFPNYSSELNVNALLLGDSALYLCASSPPGDTEAFFGQGTRLTVV.

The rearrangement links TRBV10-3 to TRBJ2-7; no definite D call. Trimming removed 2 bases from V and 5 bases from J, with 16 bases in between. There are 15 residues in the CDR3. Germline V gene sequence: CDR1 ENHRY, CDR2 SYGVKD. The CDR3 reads CAISERSGEGNEQYF. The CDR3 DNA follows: TGTGCCATCAGTGAGAGGTCAGGAGAAGGGAACGAGCAGTACTTC.

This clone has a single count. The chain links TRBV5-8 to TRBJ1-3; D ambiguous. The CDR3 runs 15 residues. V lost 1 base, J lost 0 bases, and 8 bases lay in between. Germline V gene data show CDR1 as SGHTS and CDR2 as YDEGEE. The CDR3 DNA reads TGTGCCAGCAGCTTGAGTTGGACCTCTGGAAACACCATATATTTT. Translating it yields CASSLSWTSGNTIYF.

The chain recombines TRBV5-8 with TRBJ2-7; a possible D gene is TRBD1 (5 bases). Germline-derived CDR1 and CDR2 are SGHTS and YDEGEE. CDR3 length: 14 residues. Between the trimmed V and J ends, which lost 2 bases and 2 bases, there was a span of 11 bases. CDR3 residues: CASSLQDEAYEQYF. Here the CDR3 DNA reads TGTGCCAGCAGCTTACAGGACGAAGCCTACGAGCAGTACTTC. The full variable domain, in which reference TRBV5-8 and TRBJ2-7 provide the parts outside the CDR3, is EAGVTQSPTHLIKTRGQQATLRCSPISGHTSVYWYQQALGLGLQFLLWYDEGEERNRGNFPPRFSGRQFPNYSSELNVNALELEDSALYLCASSLQDEAYEQYFGPGTRLTVT.

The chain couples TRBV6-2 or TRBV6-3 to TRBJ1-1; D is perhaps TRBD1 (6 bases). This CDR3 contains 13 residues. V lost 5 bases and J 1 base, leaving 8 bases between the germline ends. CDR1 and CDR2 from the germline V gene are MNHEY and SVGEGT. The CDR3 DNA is TGTGCCAGCAGTGCGGGACAGAACACTGAAGCTTTCTTT. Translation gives CASSAGQNTEAFF.

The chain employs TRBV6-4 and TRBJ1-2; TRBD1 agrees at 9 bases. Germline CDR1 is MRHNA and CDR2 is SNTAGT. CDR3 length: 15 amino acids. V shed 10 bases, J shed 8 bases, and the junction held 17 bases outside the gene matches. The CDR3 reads CATRGTGGARGGYTF. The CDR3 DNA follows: TGTGCCACGAGAGGCACAGGGGGCGCACGGGGCGGCTACACCTTC.

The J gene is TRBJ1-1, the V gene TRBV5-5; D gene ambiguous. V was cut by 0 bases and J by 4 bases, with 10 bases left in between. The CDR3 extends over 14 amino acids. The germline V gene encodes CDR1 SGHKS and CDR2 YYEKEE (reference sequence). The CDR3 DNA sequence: TGTGCCAGCAGCTTGGAGACGGGGATCACTGAAGCTTTCTTT. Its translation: CASSLETGITEAFF.

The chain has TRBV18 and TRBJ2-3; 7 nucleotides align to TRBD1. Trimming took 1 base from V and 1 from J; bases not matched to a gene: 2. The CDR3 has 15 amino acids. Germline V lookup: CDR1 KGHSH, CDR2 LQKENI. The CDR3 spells CASSPQGAGTDTQYF. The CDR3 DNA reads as TGTGCCAGCTCACCACAGGGGGCCGGCACAGATACGCAGTATTTT.

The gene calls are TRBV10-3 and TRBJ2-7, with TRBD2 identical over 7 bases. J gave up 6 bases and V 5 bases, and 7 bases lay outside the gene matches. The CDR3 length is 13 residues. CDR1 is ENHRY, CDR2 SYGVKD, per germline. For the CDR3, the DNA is TGTGCCATCAGTTACAGCTGGGAGGGCGAGCAGTACTTC. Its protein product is CAISYSWEGEQYF.

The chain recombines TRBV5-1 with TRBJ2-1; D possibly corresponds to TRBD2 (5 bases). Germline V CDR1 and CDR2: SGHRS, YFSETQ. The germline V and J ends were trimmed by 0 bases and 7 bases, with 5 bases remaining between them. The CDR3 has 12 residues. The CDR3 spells CASSLGENEQFF. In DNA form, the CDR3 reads TGCGCCAGCAGCTTGGGGGAGAATGAGCAGTTCTTC.

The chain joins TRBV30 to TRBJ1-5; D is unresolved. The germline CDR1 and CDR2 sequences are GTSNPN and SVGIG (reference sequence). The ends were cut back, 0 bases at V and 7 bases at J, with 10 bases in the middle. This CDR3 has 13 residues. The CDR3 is CAWSVNAGQPQHF. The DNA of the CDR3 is TGTGCCTGGAGTGTAAACGCCGGCCAGCCCCAGCATTTT.

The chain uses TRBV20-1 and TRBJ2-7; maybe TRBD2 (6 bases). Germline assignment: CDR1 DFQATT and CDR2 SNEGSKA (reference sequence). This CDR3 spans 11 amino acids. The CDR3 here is CSPERAYEQYF. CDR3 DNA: TGCAGCCCTGAGCGGGCCTACGAGCAGTACTTC.

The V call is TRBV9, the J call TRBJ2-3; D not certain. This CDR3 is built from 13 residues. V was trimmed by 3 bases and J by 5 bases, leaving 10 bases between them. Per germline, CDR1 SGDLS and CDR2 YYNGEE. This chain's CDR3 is CASSDPGKDTQYF. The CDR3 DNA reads TGTGCCAGCAGCGATCCGGGTAAAGATACGCAGTATTTT.

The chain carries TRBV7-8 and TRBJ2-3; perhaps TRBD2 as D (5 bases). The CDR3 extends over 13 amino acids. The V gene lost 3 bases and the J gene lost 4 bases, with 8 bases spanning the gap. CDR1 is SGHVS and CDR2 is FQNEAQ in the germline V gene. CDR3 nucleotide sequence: TGTGCCAGCAGCTTGAGGGAGTCAGATACGCAGTATTTT. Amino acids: CASSLRESDTQYF.

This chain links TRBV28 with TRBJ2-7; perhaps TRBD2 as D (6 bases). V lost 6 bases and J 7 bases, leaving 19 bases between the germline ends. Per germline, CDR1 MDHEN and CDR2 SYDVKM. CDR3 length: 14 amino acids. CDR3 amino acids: CASSLGGSRWEQYF. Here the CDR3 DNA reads TGTGCCAGCAGCCTCGGGGGTTCAAGGTGGGAGCAGTACTTC.

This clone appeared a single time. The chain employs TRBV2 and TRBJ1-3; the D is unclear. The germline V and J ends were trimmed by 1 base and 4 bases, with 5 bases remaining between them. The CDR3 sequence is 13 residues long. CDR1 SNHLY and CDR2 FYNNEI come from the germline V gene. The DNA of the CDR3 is TGTGCCAGCAGTGAAGGGCGAGGAAACACCATATATTTT. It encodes CASSEGRGNTIYF.

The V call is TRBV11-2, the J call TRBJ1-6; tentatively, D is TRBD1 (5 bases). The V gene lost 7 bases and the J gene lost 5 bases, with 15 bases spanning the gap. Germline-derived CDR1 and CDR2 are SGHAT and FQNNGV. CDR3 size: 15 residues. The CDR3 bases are TGTGCCAGCACCCGGGACGTTTACGATAATTCACCCCTCCACTTT. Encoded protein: CASTRDVYDNSPLHF.

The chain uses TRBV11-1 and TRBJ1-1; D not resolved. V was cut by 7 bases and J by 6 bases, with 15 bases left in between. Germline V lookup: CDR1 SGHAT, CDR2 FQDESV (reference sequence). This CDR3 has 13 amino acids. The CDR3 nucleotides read TGTGCCAGCAACCCATCGGGTTACTCTGAAGCTTTCTTT. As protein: CASNPSGYSEAFF. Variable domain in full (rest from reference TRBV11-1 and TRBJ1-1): EAEVAQSPRYKITEKSQAVAFWCDPISGHATLYWYRQILGQGPELLVQFQDESVVDDSQLPKDRFSAERLKGVDSTLKIQPAELGDSAMYLCASNPSGYSEAFFGQGTRLTVV.

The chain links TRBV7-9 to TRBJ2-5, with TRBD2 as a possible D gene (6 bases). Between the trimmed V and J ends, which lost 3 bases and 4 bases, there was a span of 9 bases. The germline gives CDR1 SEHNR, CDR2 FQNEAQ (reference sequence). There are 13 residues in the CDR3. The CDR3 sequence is CASSFPGRETQYF. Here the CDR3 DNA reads TGTGCCAGCAGCTTCCCCGGGAGAGAGACCCAGTACTTC.

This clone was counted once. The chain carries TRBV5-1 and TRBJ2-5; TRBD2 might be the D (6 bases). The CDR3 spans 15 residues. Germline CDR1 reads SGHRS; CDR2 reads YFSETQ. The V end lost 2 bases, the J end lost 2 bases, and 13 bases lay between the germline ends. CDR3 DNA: TGCGCCAGCAGCTTACGACTAGGAGGACAAGAGACCCAGTACTTC. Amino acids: CASSLRLGGQETQYF.

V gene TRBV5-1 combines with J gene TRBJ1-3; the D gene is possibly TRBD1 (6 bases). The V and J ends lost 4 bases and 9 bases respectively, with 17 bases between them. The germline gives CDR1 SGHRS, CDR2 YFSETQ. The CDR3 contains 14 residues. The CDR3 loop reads CASSTGGQASTIYF. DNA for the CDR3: TGCGCCAGCAGCACGGGGGGCCAAGCGAGCACCATATATTTT.

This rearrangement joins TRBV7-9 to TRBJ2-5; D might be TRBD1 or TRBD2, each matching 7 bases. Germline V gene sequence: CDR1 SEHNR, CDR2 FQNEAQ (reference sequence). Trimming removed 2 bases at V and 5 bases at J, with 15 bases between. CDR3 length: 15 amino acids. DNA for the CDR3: TGTGCCAGCAGCTTAAAGGGAGGGGGCATTGAGACCCAGTACTTC. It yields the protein CASSLKGGGIETQYF.